A selection of T cell receptor beta chains follows, all from one sample in a study of CD4 and CD8 cells across lung adenocarcinoma regions. Via MiXCR, TCRdb re-called the PCR reads, giving one row per CDR3 protein. Among 13,000 or so distinct CDR3 sequences listed, roughly 48% were seen once. The specimen was CD4+ T cells from the center of a lung tumor. The receptors were sampled from a male donor with lung adenocarcinoma. The CD4 and CD8 labels of this study may be unreliable. Both conserved end residues are part of each CDR3. A D gene is named only where the DNA matches it firmly. The size of a clone is reported for some rows only, either as once, few or many, or as a class for expanded clones.

D	size	J	V	DNA	CDR3
NA	NA	TRBJ2-7	TRBV10-2	TGCGCCAGCAGTCCGGGAGTTTACGAGCAGTACTTC	CASSPGVYEQYF
NA	NA	TRBJ1-4	TRBV30	TGTGCCTCACCCACCAGGGGCATCGGAGAAAAACTGTTTTTT	CASPTRGIGEKLFF
TRBD2	many	TRBJ2-1	TRBV6-5	TGTGCCAGCAGTTTCTGGACTAGCGGGGACTCCTACAATGAGCAGTTCTTC	CASSFWTSGDSYNEQFF
NA	NA	TRBJ2-3	TRBV6-1	TGTGCCAGCAGGGGGCTGAGATCTACAGATACTCAGTATTTT	CASRGLRSTDTQYF
TRBD1	many	TRBJ2-5	TRBV6-1	TGTGCCAGCAGTGCAGGACAGGAGGAGACCCAGTACTTC	CASSAGQEETQYF
NA	NA	TRBJ2-7	TRBV6-1	TGTGCCAGCAGTGCCGGACAGTCGTTTTCCTACGAGCAGTACTTC	CASSAGQSFSYEQYF
NA	NA	TRBJ1-1	TRBV14	TGTGCCAGCAGCCAATGGGGCGCGAACACTGAAGCTTTCTTT	CASSQWGANTEAFF
TRBD2	few	TRBJ2-1	TRBV6-1	TGTGCCAGCAGTGAAGCCGGGACTAGCTTTTACAATGAGCAGTTCTTC	CASSEAGTSFYNEQFF
TRBD2	NA	TRBJ2-3	TRBV6-4	TGTGCCAGCAGTGACGGGAGCGGGAGTGAAGATATTCAGTATTTC	CASSDGSGSEDIQYF
NA	NA	TRBJ2-5	TRBV6-1	TGTGCCAGCAGTGAAGTGGCAGGAGCACAAGAGACCCAGTACTTC	CASSEVAGAQETQYF
NA	NA	TRBJ2-1	TRBV6-1	TGTGCCAGGGGGGAGGGGGCCAACGATGAGCAGTTCTTC	CARGEGANDEQFF
NA	NA	TRBJ2-3	TRBV27	TGTGCCAGCAGGGGAATCGGGGCACTTCTCCAAGATACGCAGTATTTC	CASRGIGALLQDTQYF
NA	once	TRBJ2-1	TRBV6-1	TGTGCCAGCAATGCAGTCCCGAACGATGCGCAGTTTTTT	CASNAVPNDAQFF
NA	many	TRBJ2-1	TRBV7-2	TGTGCCAGCAGCGCGAGGATGGCTGGGGAGCAGTTCTTC	CASSARMAGEQFF
NA	many	TRBJ2-7	TRBV6-1	TGTGCCAGCAGTGGCCCCCCCGGATACGAGCAGTACTTC	CASSGPPGYEQYF
NA	NA	TRBJ1-1	TRBV20-1	TGCAGTGGAGCCAGGGACTACACTGAAGCTTTCTTT	CSGARDYTEAFF
NA	NA	TRBJ2-5	TRBV27	TGTGCCAGCGGGTGGCTCGGGGGAGCCCACACAGAGACCCAGTACTTT	CASGWLGGAHTETQYF
TRBD2	many	TRBJ2-3	TRBV10-1	TGCGCCAGCAGTGATACTAGCGGGGGTACAGATACGCAGTATTTT	CASSDTSGGTDTQYF
TRBD2	once	TRBJ2-5	TRBV6-1	TGTGCCAGCAGTGAAATGGCTAGCGGCCGAGAGACCCAGTACTTC	CASSEMASGRETQYF
NA	NA	TRBJ2-5	TRBV4-1	TGCGCCAGCAGCCGAACACAGGCCCAAGAGACCCAGTACTTC	CASSRTQAQETQYF
NA	medium-sized	TRBJ2-7	TRBV6-5	TGTGCCAGCGAGACCGCCTTAGCGAGCGAGCAGTACTTC	CASETALASEQYF
TRBD2	few	TRBJ2-1	TRBV7-3	TGTGCCAGCAGCCCGGGACTAGCGCACAATGAGCAGTTCTTC	CASSPGLAHNEQFF
NA	NA	TRBJ2-3	TRBV6-5	TGTGCCAGCAGACTCCAGTCCGGGAGCACCGGGGAGCAGTATTTT	CASRLQSGSTGEQYF
NA	NA	TRBJ2-2	TRBV7-7	TGTGCTAGCGGCCGGGCAGACCCCGGGGAGCTGTTTTTT	CASGRADPGELFF
TRBD2	NA	TRBJ2-3	TRBV11-2	TGTGCCAGCAAAATTGGCGGGAGGGGAACAGATACGCAGTATTTT	CASKIGGRGTDTQYF
TRBD2	medium-sized	TRBJ2-3	TRBV4-1	TGCGCCAGCAGCCCGACTAGCGGGAGTTTCGCAGATACGCAGTATTTT	CASSPTSGSFADTQYF
TRBD2	many	TRBJ2-3	TRBV7-2	TGTGCCAGCAGCCCCGGACTAGCAACAGATACGCAGTATTTT	CASSPGLATDTQYF
NA	NA	TRBJ2-3	TRBV15	TGTGCCACCAGCAGAGGGTATACGCAGTATTTT	CATSRGYTQYF
NA	once	TRBJ2-3	TRBV21-1	TGTGCCAGCGGCCTCCAGGCCGGGAGCACAGAGACGCAGTATTTT	CASGLQAGSTETQYF
NA	NA	TRBJ2-3	TRBV6-1	TGTGCCAGCAAGGACCCAGATACGCAGTATTTT	CASKDPDTQYF
TRBD2	many	TRBJ2-1	TRBV6-1	TGTGCCAGCAGTGAAGGGGCGGGAGGCTCCTACAATGAGCAGTTCTTC	CASSEGAGGSYNEQFF
NA	NA	TRBJ1-2	TRBV7-2	TGTGCCAGCAGCCCCGATCTCCGGGCCTCTGATGGCTACACCTTC	CASSPDLRASDGYTF
NA	NA	TRBJ2-4	TRBV6-1	TGTGCCAGCAGTGAAAGGGCAGGGGGGGGCCGAGCCCAAAACACCCAGTACTTC	CASSERAGGGRAQNTQYF
NA	many	TRBJ2-7	TRBV7-2	TGTGCCAGCAGCTTAAGTCAGACCTACGAGCAGTACTTC	CASSLSQTYEQYF
NA	many	TRBJ2-6	TRBV2	TGTGCCAGCAGTGTTCCCAGGAGGCTATTCTCTGGGGCCAACGTCCTGACTTTC	CASSVPRRLFSGANVLTF
TRBD2	many	TRBJ2-3	TRBV12-3/TRBV12-4	TGTGCCAGCAGTCGGGGGGTCGATACGCAGTATTTT	CASSRGVDTQYF
NA	NA	TRBJ1-3	TRBV6-1	TGTGCCAGCAGTGCCCTTGGCTCTGGAAACACCATATATTTT	CASSALGSGNTIYF
NA	many	TRBJ2-5	TRBV11-2	TGTGCCAGCAGCTTAGGCACCTTCCAAGAGACCCAGTACTTC	CASSLGTFQETQYF
NA	few	TRBJ1-5	TRBV27	TGTGCCAGCAGTCAAAATAGTCCCCGGGTCCATAGCAATCAGCCCCAGCATTTT	CASSQNSPRVHSNQPQHF
NA	NA	TRBJ2-5	TRBV20-1	TGCAGTGCATCCCACCGTGGAGCGGCACAAGAGGCCCAGTACTTC	CSASHRGAAQEAQYF
TRBD2	NA	TRBJ2-1	TRBV5-1	TGCGCCAGCAGCTTGGTGGCTAGCGGAGACTCCTACAATGAGCAGTTCTTC	CASSLVASGDSYNEQFF
NA	medium-sized	TRBJ2-1	TRBV6-5	TGTGCCAGCAGTTACGGGGGCGTCCACAATGAGCAGTTCTTC	CASSYGGVHNEQFF
TRBD2	NA	TRBJ2-2	TRBV7-2	TGTGCCAGCAGCCAAGGGACTAGCTTTCCCGGGGAGCTGTTTTTT	CASSQGTSFPGELFF
NA	few	TRBJ2-3	TRBV6-1	TGTGCCAGCAGCCGGGGTAGCACAGATACGCAGTATTTT	CASSRGSTDTQYF
NA	many	TRBJ1-1	TRBV6-1	TGTGCCAGCACCAGGAACACTGAAGCTTTCTTT	CASTRNTEAFF
NA	many	TRBJ2-7	TRBV6-5	TGTGCCAGCAGTTACCTAAGGGGGGGGACAACCTACGAGCAGTACTTC	CASSYLRGGTTYEQYF
NA	few	TRBJ2-1	TRBV3-1	TGTGCCAGCAGCCAAGCCTGGGGTGAGCAGTTCTTC	CASSQAWGEQFF
TRBD2	NA	TRBJ2-1	TRBV6-5	TGTGCCAGCAGTTACTCACCGGGACTAGGAGGAAATGAGCAGTTCTTC	CASSYSPGLGGNEQFF
TRBD2	medium-sized	TRBJ2-5	TRBV6-6	TGTGCCAGCATCTTGACTAGCGGTGGATGGGAGACCCAGTACTTC	CASILTSGGWETQYF
NA	medium-sized	TRBJ2-7	TRBV27	TGTGCCACCAGGGGGGGGGACAGTTACTACGAGCAGTACTTC	CATRGGDSYYEQYF
NA	NA	TRBJ2-5	TRBV6-1	TGTGCCAGCAGCCCCGTGGGGGCATGGGAGACCTGGTATTTC	CASSPVGAWETWYF
NA	NA	TRBJ2-3	TRBV7-2	TGTGCCAGCAGCCCAGGGACGGGGGCTAGCACAGATACGCAGTATTTT	CASSPGTGASTDTQYF
NA	few	TRBJ2-7	TRBV6-1	TGTGCCAGCAGTCGTGACAGTTCTACCTCCTACGAGCAGTACTTC	CASSRDSSTSYEQYF
TRBD2	many	TRBJ2-5	TRBV4-1	TGCGCCAGCAGCCAAGAAGGACTAGCCCCGGAGACCCAGTACTTC	CASSQEGLAPETQYF
TRBD2	many	TRBJ2-1	TRBV6-2/TRBV6-3	TGTGCCAGCAGTTCCAGGACTAGCGGCTCCTACAATGAGCAGTTCTTC	CASSSRTSGSYNEQFF
NA	few	TRBJ2-5	TRBV6-1	TGTGCCAGCAGGAGAGGGGGGGGAGAGACCCAGTACTTC	CASRRGGGETQYF
NA	large	TRBJ2-1	TRBV6-5	TGTGCCAGCAGTTACTTGGGCGGACGCAATGAGCAGTTCTTC	CASSYLGGRNEQFF